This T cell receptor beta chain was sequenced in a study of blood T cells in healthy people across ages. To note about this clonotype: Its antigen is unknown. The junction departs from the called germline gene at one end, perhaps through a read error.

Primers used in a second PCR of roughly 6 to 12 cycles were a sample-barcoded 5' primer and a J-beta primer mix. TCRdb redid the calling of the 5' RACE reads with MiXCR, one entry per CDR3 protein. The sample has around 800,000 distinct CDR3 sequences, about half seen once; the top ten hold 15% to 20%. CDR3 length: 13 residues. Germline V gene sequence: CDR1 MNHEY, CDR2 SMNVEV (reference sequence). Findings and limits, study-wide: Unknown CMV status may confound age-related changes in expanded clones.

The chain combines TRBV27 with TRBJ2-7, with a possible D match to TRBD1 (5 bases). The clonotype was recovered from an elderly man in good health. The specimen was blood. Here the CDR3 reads CASSDGLIGVQYF. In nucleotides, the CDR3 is TGCGCCAGCAGCGACGGCCTTATAGGGGTGCAGTACTTC.